Below, 8 T cell receptor beta chains from the same sample are listed, as sequenced in a study of molecular identifiers for immune sequencing clone quantification. TCRdb re-called the PCR reads with MiXCR, one entry per CDR3 protein. The top ten hold about 0.9% of the sample, which has 600,000 to 650,000 distinct CDR3 sequences, nearly 20% seen once. The sample consisted of naive CD8+ T cells from blood, with Jurkat cell RNA spiked in. Subset here: FACS-sorted CD8+CD4-CCR7+CD45RA+ naive T cells. The receptors derive from a human donor in good health. Some libraries in this study had Jurkat cell RNA spiked in.

This clonotype occurred many times. The genes are TRBV13 and TRBJ2-3; 11 nucleotides agree with TRBD2. The CDR3 contains 16 residues. The germline V gene has CDR1 PRHDT and CDR2 FYEKMQ (reference sequence). The V segment lost 5 bases and the J segment 4 bases; nucleotides outside the gene matches: 8. The DNA of the CDR3 is TGTGCCAGCAGCCCCCTCCTAGCGGGAGGACCAGATACGCAGTATTTT. Its protein product is CASSPLLAGGPDTQYF.

This clonotype was seen repeatedly, ten times or more. V usage is TRBV30 and J usage is TRBJ1-1; 8 bases are shared with TRBD1. The CDR3 covers 14 residues. Germline loops: CDR1 GTSNPN, CDR2 SVGIG (reference sequence). V lost 3 bases and J lost 3; bases outside the gene matches: 6. The CDR3 is CAWRYRGWYTEAFF. The CDR3 DNA reads TGTGCCTGGAGGTACAGGGGGTGGTACACTGAAGCTTTCTTT.

In its sample, this clonotype was seen many times. The chain uses TRBV12-3 or TRBV12-4 and TRBJ2-3; possibly TRBD2 for D (5 bases). Trimming stripped 5 bases from V and 7 bases from J, with 22 bases between. The CDR3 runs to 16 residues. CDR3 amino acids: CASSNLGNRPGNTQYF. The CDR3 DNA reads as TGTGCCAGCAGTAATTTAGGGAACCGTCCGGGAAATACGCAGTATTTT.

This clonotype occurred many times. The chain uses TRBV28 and TRBJ2-5, with a possible D match to TRBD1 (6 bases). CDR1 and CDR2 (germline): MDHEN, SYDVKM. Between the trimmed V and J ends, which lost 8 bases and 2 bases, there was a span of 15 bases. The length of the CDR3 is 14 residues. This CDR3 reads CASGQDRAQETQYF. The CDR3 DNA sequence: TGTGCCAGCGGCCAGGACAGAGCACAAGAGACCCAGTACTTC. Full variable domain (rest looked up from reference TRBV28 and TRBJ2-5): DVKVTQSSRYLVKRTGEKVFLECVQDMDHENMFWYRQDPGLGLRLIYFSYDVKMKEKGDIPEGYSVSREKKERFSLILESASTNQTSMYLCASGQDRAQETQYFGPGTRLLVL.

This clonotype was seen only a few times. The genes are TRBV7-8 and TRBJ1-4, with TRBD1 matching 7 bases. CDR3 length: 15 residues. The V and J ends lost 5 bases and 5 bases, in that order; junction bases with no gene match: 8. CDR1 is SGHVS, CDR2 FQNEAQ, per germline. CDR3 region: CASSMLRGLNEKLFF. CDR3 sequence (DNA): TGTGCCAGCAGCATGCTCAGGGGGTTGAATGAAAAACTGTTTTTT.

This clonotype was seen a few times. This chain links TRBV19 with TRBJ2-1, with a weak D call TRBD1 (6 bases). Trimming removed 3 bases at V and 5 bases at J, with 11 bases between. This CDR3 has 14 amino acids. CDR1 is LNHDA, CDR2 SQIVND, per germline (reference sequence). CDR3 in DNA: TGTGCCAGTAGTATGTTAAGGGGGAACAATGAGCAGTTCTTC. Its protein product is CASSMLRGNNEQFF.

A few counts support this clonotype. V and J are TRBV2 and TRBJ2-7; D possibly corresponds to TRBD2 (7 bases). V gave up 4 bases and J gave up 4 bases, with 14 bases separating them. The CDR3 totals 14 residues. The V gene's germline CDR1 is SNHLY and CDR2 FYNNEI. In DNA form, the CDR3 reads TGTGCCAGCAGTGTGGCGGGGGCGCAGTACGAGCAGTACTTC. Protein product: CASSVAGAQYEQYF.

This clonotype has at least ten counts. The chain carries TRBV4-1 and TRBJ1-1; D is unresolved. Per the germline V gene, CDR1 is MGHRA and CDR2 is YSYEKL. There are 17 residues in the CDR3. V lost 2 bases and J lost 6, with 22 bases in between. CDR3 protein: CASSQTWATAVGSEAFF. The DNA of the CDR3 is TGCGCCAGCAGCCAAACCTGGGCCACCGCGGTTGGTTCTGAAGCTTTCTTT.